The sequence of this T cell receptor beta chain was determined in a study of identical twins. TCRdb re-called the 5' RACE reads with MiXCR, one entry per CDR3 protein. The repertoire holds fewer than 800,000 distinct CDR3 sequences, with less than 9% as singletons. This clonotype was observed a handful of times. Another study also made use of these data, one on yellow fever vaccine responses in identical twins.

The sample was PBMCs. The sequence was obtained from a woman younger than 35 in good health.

CDR3: CSATSVHPNYEQYF. DNA for the CDR3: TGCAGTGCTACCTCGGTGCATCCTAACTACGAGCAGTACTTC. The gene calls are TRBV20-1 and TRBJ2-7; the D is unclear. The V gene lost 4 bases and the J gene lost 3 bases, with 16 bases spanning the gap. CDR3 length equals 14 residues. Germline lookup yields CDR1 DFQATT and CDR2 SNEGSKA (reference sequence).